The rows below give T cell receptor beta chains drawn from one sample of a study of blood T cell repertoires in COVID-19. Libraries were prepared by immunoSEQ multiplex PCR; TCRdb keeps only in-frame clonotypes and omits some of them. The sample shows 100,000 to 150,000 clones, 70% to 90% of them seen only once. The sequenced sample was peripheral blood. These receptors originate from a woman of 80 years or more with acute or convalescent COVID-19. Both conserved end residues are part of each CDR3. The D gene is left open where the match is weak. Expanded clones get a size class; other rows say once, few or many, or leave the size out.

cdr3_nt: TGTGCCAGCAGTGAAGTGCGGGGGCCGGGAGAAAAACTGTTTTTT; cdr3_aa: CASSEVRGPGEKLFF; clone_size: NA; d_call: NA; v_call: TRBV6-1; j_call: TRBJ1-4
cdr3_nt: TGCGCCAGCAGCCGAGACCTCCGGGACACCTCTCGCTATGGCTACACCTTC; cdr3_aa: CASSRDLRDTSRYGYTF; clone_size: NA; d_call: NA; v_call: TRBV5-1; j_call: TRBJ1-2
cdr3_nt: TGTGCCAGCAGTGAAGAGCTGACAGGGTTCTATGGCTACACCTTC; cdr3_aa: CASSEELTGFYGYTF; clone_size: NA; d_call: TRBD1; v_call: TRBV6-1; j_call: TRBJ1-2
cdr3_nt: TGTGCCAGCAGCAAAGGGAGGGACAGGGTCTACGAGCAGTACTTC; cdr3_aa: CASSKGRDRVYEQYF; clone_size: NA; d_call: NA; v_call: TRBV21-1; j_call: TRBJ2-7
cdr3_nt: TGTGCCAGCAGCTTAGTCCTTATGAACACTGAAGCTTTCTTT; cdr3_aa: CASSLVLMNTEAFF; clone_size: NA; d_call: NA; v_call: TRBV7-9; j_call: TRBJ1-1
cdr3_nt: TGTGCCAGCAGCCAAAGTGGACAGGGGGTCCTGGAAGCTTTCTTT; cdr3_aa: CASSQSGQGVLEAFF; clone_size: NA; d_call: TRBD1; v_call: TRBV7-6; j_call: TRBJ1-1
cdr3_nt: TGTGCCAGCAGCTTAGGCCCACTCTCCTACGAGCAGTACTTC; cdr3_aa: CASSLGPLSYEQYF; clone_size: NA; d_call: NA; v_call: TRBV7-9; j_call: TRBJ2-7
cdr3_nt: TGTGCCATAGGGGCAGCTTTCTTT; cdr3_aa: CAIGAAFF; clone_size: NA; d_call: NA; v_call: TRBV7-9; j_call: TRBJ1-1
cdr3_nt: TGTGCCAGCAGCTCCGGGGAGCAGGGGGCCAACGTCCTGACTTTC; cdr3_aa: CASSSGEQGANVLTF; clone_size: NA; d_call: NA; v_call: TRBV5-8; j_call: TRBJ2-6
cdr3_nt: TGCGCCAGCAGTTGGGCCCCGGCCGACACTGAAGCTTTCTTT; cdr3_aa: CASSWAPADTEAFF; clone_size: NA; d_call: NA; v_call: TRBV10-2; j_call: TRBJ1-1
cdr3_nt: TGTGCCAGCACCCTGGGAGGACTAGCGGGAGGGTGGGAGACCCAGTACTTC; cdr3_aa: CASTLGGLAGGWETQYF; clone_size: NA; d_call: TRBD2; v_call: TRBV28; j_call: TRBJ2-5
cdr3_nt: TGTGCCAGCCCCGCAGTTTTTACCTCTGCCGGGACAGGGGTCTGGGCTAACTATGGCTACACCTTC; cdr3_aa: CASPAVFTSAGTGVWANYGYTF; clone_size: NA; d_call: TRBD1; v_call: TRBV6-7; j_call: TRBJ1-2
cdr3_nt: TGTGCCAGCAGCTCAACACGGGAGAGGGGCACAGATACGCAGTATTTT; cdr3_aa: CASSSTRERGTDTQYF; clone_size: NA; d_call: NA; v_call: TRBV7-2; j_call: TRBJ2-3
cdr3_nt: TGCGCCAGCAGCTCATCGGGCGGGGGAGATACGCAGTATTTT; cdr3_aa: CASSSSGGGDTQYF; clone_size: NA; d_call: TRBD2; v_call: TRBV5-1; j_call: TRBJ2-3
cdr3_nt: TGTGCCATCAGTGAGGTCGAGGGAGCTGAAGCTTTCTTT; cdr3_aa: CAISEVEGAEAFF; clone_size: NA; d_call: NA; v_call: TRBV10-3; j_call: TRBJ1-1
cdr3_nt: TGTGCCAGCAGTTACGGGACAGGACATTCACCCCTCCACTTT; cdr3_aa: CASSYGTGHSPLHF; clone_size: NA; d_call: TRBD1; v_call: TRBV6-5; j_call: TRBJ1-6
cdr3_nt: TGTGCATCCCTAGCGGGAGGGCTCACAGATACGCAGTATTTT; cdr3_aa: CASLAGGLTDTQYF; clone_size: NA; d_call: TRBD2; v_call: TRBV7-9; j_call: TRBJ2-3
cdr3_nt: TGTGCCAGCAGCTCCCAGGGGTTTGGCTACACCTTC; cdr3_aa: CASSSQGFGYTF; clone_size: NA; d_call: NA; v_call: TRBV9; j_call: TRBJ1-2
cdr3_nt: TGTGCCAGCAAAGCAGGGGAGTCCCTCTATGGCTACACCTTC; cdr3_aa: CASKAGESLYGYTF; clone_size: few; d_call: NA; v_call: TRBV28; j_call: TRBJ1-2
cdr3_nt: TGTGCCAGCAGCCAGGTCGGGTCGGGACAGGGGGCCTTCAACTATGGCTACACCTTC; cdr3_aa: CASSQVGSGQGAFNYGYTF; clone_size: once; d_call: TRBD1; v_call: TRBV28; j_call: TRBJ1-2
cdr3_nt: TGTGCCAGCCTTCCCACAGGGCCCGCGAACACCGGGGAGCTGTTTTTT; cdr3_aa: CASLPTGPANTGELFF; clone_size: NA; d_call: NA; v_call: TRBV7-8; j_call: TRBJ2-2
cdr3_nt: TGTGCCAGCCGGTTCACGGGAGGGAACGAGCAGTACTTC; cdr3_aa: CASRFTGGNEQYF; clone_size: NA; d_call: TRBD2; v_call: TRBV27; j_call: TRBJ2-7
cdr3_nt: TGCGCCAGCAGCCCGAGCGGGGTCGAGCAGTACTTC; cdr3_aa: CASSPSGVEQYF; clone_size: NA; d_call: TRBD2; v_call: TRBV5-1; j_call: TRBJ2-7
cdr3_nt: TGTGCCATCAGTGAGGGGGCGTGGAATGGCTACACCTTC; cdr3_aa: CAISEGAWNGYTF; clone_size: NA; d_call: NA; v_call: TRBV10-3; j_call: TRBJ1-2
cdr3_nt: TGTGCCAGCAGTCTCCCGGGGATTAAGGGCTACACCTTC; cdr3_aa: CASSLPGIKGYTF; clone_size: once; d_call: NA; v_call: TRBV28; j_call: TRBJ1-2
cdr3_nt: TGTGCCAGCTCACGGATGACTAGCGGGAGTATCAATGAGCAGTTCTTC; cdr3_aa: CASSRMTSGSINEQFF; clone_size: NA; d_call: TRBD2; v_call: TRBV18; j_call: TRBJ2-1
cdr3_nt: TGTGCCAGTAGCACCGGGACAGGGGGGCTAGCCAAAAACATTCAGTACTTC; cdr3_aa: CASSTGTGGLAKNIQYF; clone_size: NA; d_call: TRBD1; v_call: TRBV19; j_call: TRBJ2-4
cdr3_nt: TGTGCCAGTACCCTCGGACAGAGAAACACTGAAGCTTTCTTT; cdr3_aa: CASTLGQRNTEAFF; clone_size: NA; d_call: NA; v_call: TRBV19; j_call: TRBJ1-1
cdr3_nt: TGTGCCAGCAGCTTCAATAGCGGTCAAGAGACCCAGTACTTC; cdr3_aa: CASSFNSGQETQYF; clone_size: NA; d_call: NA; v_call: TRBV5-4; j_call: TRBJ2-5
cdr3_nt: TGCGCCAGCAGCCATGGTAGGAGCTCCTACAATGAGCAGTTCTTC; cdr3_aa: CASSHGRSSYNEQFF; clone_size: NA; d_call: NA; v_call: TRBV5-1; j_call: TRBJ2-1
cdr3_nt: TGCAGTGCCCGGGAGACCTATGGCTACACCTTC; cdr3_aa: CSARETYGYTF; clone_size: NA; d_call: NA; v_call: TRBV20-1; j_call: TRBJ1-2
cdr3_nt: TGTGCCACCAGTGCAGGAGCCAAAAACATTCAGTACTTC; cdr3_aa: CATSAGAKNIQYF; clone_size: NA; d_call: NA; v_call: TRBV24-1; j_call: TRBJ2-4
cdr3_nt: TGTGCCATAGGGGGGGGCGGGAGACTTTACAATGAGCAGTTCTTC; cdr3_aa: CAIGGGGRLYNEQFF; clone_size: NA; d_call: NA; v_call: TRBV19; j_call: TRBJ2-1
cdr3_nt: TGTGCCAGCAACGACGGGAGGGCCGGGGAGACCCAGTACTTC; cdr3_aa: CASNDGRAGETQYF; clone_size: NA; d_call: TRBD2; v_call: TRBV2; j_call: TRBJ2-5
cdr3_nt: TGCGCCAGCAGCTTGGGGGGGACAGGTTTCTACGAGCAGTACTTC; cdr3_aa: CASSLGGTGFYEQYF; clone_size: NA; d_call: TRBD1; v_call: TRBV5-1; j_call: TRBJ2-7
cdr3_nt: TGCAGCGTTGAATACGGGTACTCCTACGAGCAGTACTTC; cdr3_aa: CSVEYGYSYEQYF; clone_size: NA; d_call: NA; v_call: TRBV29-1; j_call: TRBJ2-7
cdr3_nt: TGCAGCGCCAGGCGGGACAGGGGAGTTACTGAAGCTTTCTTT; cdr3_aa: CSARRDRGVTEAFF; clone_size: NA; d_call: TRBD1; v_call: TRBV29-1; j_call: TRBJ1-1
cdr3_nt: TGTGCCAGCAGCTTAGCGACCGGGGGGCTACCCGAGCAGTACTTC; cdr3_aa: CASSLATGGLPEQYF; clone_size: few; d_call: NA; v_call: TRBV11-1; j_call: TRBJ2-7
cdr3_nt: TGTGCCAGCAACCGAGTTTTGGAGCTCGGGGAGACCCAGTACTTC; cdr3_aa: CASNRVLELGETQYF; clone_size: once; d_call: NA; v_call: TRBV28; j_call: TRBJ2-5
cdr3_nt: TGCAGCGTCACCGGGACAGGCCGTCTCCCATCCTACAATGAGCAGTTCTTC; cdr3_aa: CSVTGTGRLPSYNEQFF; clone_size: NA; d_call: TRBD1; v_call: TRBV29-1; j_call: TRBJ2-1
cdr3_nt: TGTGCCAGCGGCAGCGGGGGGGCTTGGGAGACCCAGTACTTC; cdr3_aa: CASGSGGAWETQYF; clone_size: NA; d_call: TRBD2; v_call: TRBV3-1/TRBV3-2; j_call: TRBJ2-5
cdr3_nt: TGTGCCAGCAGCTTAGAGGGACAGGGGAGAGATACGCAGTATTTT; cdr3_aa: CASSLEGQGRDTQYF; clone_size: NA; d_call: TRBD1; v_call: TRBV7-6; j_call: TRBJ2-3
cdr3_nt: TGTGCCAGCAGTTTCAGAGGGACCGGGGAGCTGTTTTTT; cdr3_aa: CASSFRGTGELFF; clone_size: NA; d_call: NA; v_call: TRBV7-2; j_call: TRBJ2-2
cdr3_nt: TGTGCCAGCAGCTTAGCGAGCGGATTGAACACTGAAGCTTTCTTT; cdr3_aa: CASSLASGLNTEAFF; clone_size: NA; d_call: NA; v_call: TRBV7-9; j_call: TRBJ1-1
cdr3_nt: TGCGCCAGCAGCCAAATCCAGGGCGTTGAAAAACTGTTTTTT; cdr3_aa: CASSQIQGVEKLFF; clone_size: once; d_call: NA; v_call: TRBV4-1; j_call: TRBJ1-4
cdr3_nt: TGTGCCAGCAGCCGACAGAGAAATAACTATGGCTACACCTTC; cdr3_aa: CASSRQRNNYGYTF; clone_size: NA; d_call: NA; v_call: TRBV28; j_call: TRBJ1-2
cdr3_nt: TGTGCCAGCAGCCCCTCGGGTGGTGGAAACACCATATATTTT; cdr3_aa: CASSPSGGGNTIYF; clone_size: NA; d_call: NA; v_call: TRBV7-2; j_call: TRBJ1-3
cdr3_nt: TGTGCCACCAGTGACCGTACACCATATGGTGGCTACACCTTC; cdr3_aa: CATSDRTPYGGYTF; clone_size: NA; d_call: NA; v_call: TRBV24-1; j_call: TRBJ1-2
cdr3_nt: TGCAGCGTTCGGACACTCCAAGCTAACTATGGCTACACCTTC; cdr3_aa: CSVRTLQANYGYTF; clone_size: NA; d_call: NA; v_call: TRBV29-1; j_call: TRBJ1-2
cdr3_nt: TGTGCCAGTAGCCGACTGGGACAGGGGTACGAGACCCAGTACTTC; cdr3_aa: CASSRLGQGYETQYF; clone_size: NA; d_call: TRBD1; v_call: TRBV19; j_call: TRBJ2-5
cdr3_nt: TGTGCCAGCAACGTAGGATTGACAGGGCCCAATGAGCAGTTCTTC; cdr3_aa: CASNVGLTGPNEQFF; clone_size: NA; d_call: TRBD1; v_call: TRBV6-5; j_call: TRBJ2-1
cdr3_nt: TGTGCCAGCAGCTTAGGTCGGACAGGCGAGCTTGAAGCTTTCTTT; cdr3_aa: CASSLGRTGELEAFF; clone_size: NA; d_call: TRBD1; v_call: TRBV7-9; j_call: TRBJ1-1
cdr3_nt: TGTGCCAGCAGCCAAACCCGATCCCGGGGGTATGGCTACACCTTC; cdr3_aa: CASSQTRSRGYGYTF; clone_size: NA; d_call: NA; v_call: TRBV3-1/TRBV3-2; j_call: TRBJ1-2
cdr3_nt: TGTGCCAGTGGGGGGGCACTGGAAACAGATACGCAGTATTTT; cdr3_aa: CASGGALETDTQYF; clone_size: NA; d_call: NA; v_call: TRBV2; j_call: TRBJ2-3
cdr3_nt: TGTGCCAGCAGTTACAGTAGGGGTGGGGAGACCCAGTACTTC; cdr3_aa: CASSYSRGGETQYF; clone_size: NA; d_call: NA; v_call: TRBV6-5; j_call: TRBJ2-5
cdr3_nt: TGCGCCAGCAGCTTAGCGGGGGGCGGCTACACCTTC; cdr3_aa: CASSLAGGGYTF; clone_size: NA; d_call: NA; v_call: TRBV5-1; j_call: TRBJ1-2
cdr3_nt: TGTGCCAGCAGCTTACAGGGGGCGCTTTTTACTACTGAAGCTTTCTTT; cdr3_aa: CASSLQGALFTTEAFF; clone_size: NA; d_call: TRBD1; v_call: TRBV11-2; j_call: TRBJ1-1
cdr3_nt: TGTGCCAGCAGCTTAAATGCTGGCCTCCAAGAGACCCAGTACTTC; cdr3_aa: CASSLNAGLQETQYF; clone_size: NA; d_call: NA; v_call: TRBV7-3; j_call: TRBJ2-5
cdr3_nt: TGTGCCAGCAGCCCAGTCATCGAAGCTTTCTTT; cdr3_aa: CASSPVIEAFF; clone_size: NA; d_call: NA; v_call: TRBV6-6; j_call: TRBJ1-1